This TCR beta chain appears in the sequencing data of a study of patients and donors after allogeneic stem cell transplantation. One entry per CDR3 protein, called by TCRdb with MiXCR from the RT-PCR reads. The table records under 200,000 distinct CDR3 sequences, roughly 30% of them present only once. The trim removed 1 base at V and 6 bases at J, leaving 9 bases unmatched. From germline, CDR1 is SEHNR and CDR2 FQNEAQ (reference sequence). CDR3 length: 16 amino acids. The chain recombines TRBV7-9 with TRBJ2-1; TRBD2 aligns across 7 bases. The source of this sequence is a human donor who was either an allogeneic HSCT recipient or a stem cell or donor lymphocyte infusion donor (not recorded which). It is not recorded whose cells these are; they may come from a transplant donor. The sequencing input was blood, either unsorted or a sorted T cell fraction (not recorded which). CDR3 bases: TGTGCCAGCAGCTTAGATTCAGGACTAGGAGGCAATGAGCAGTTCTTC. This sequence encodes CASSLDSGLGGNEQFF.